Listed below are T cell receptor beta chains from one sample, sequenced in a study of shared clonotypes between healthy human individuals. The protocol was immunoSEQ multiplex PCR, while the TCRdb copy is restricted to in-frame clones and leaves out a portion. The sample carries more than 600,000 clones, roughly nine tenths recorded once. The sequenced material came from naive CD8+ T cells sorted from blood. The receptors originated from a man in his thirties or forties in good health. Both conserved end residues are part of each CDR3. The D gene is left open where the match is weak. Clone size, where shown, is once, few, many, or a class for clones that have expanded.

NA	TRBJ2-5	NA	TRBV18	CASSPRSFRDQETQYF
NA	TRBJ1-2	NA	TRBV5-6	CASSLGSSTYGYTF
once	TRBJ2-7	NA	TRBV10-3	CAISEGHYPAYEQYF
few	TRBJ2-4	NA	TRBV6-6	CASTQGDRSNIQYF
NA	TRBJ2-1	TRBD2	TRBV9	CASSGIAGAANEQFF
NA	TRBJ1-1	NA	TRBV4-1	CASSQSPEESLEAFF
NA	TRBJ2-7	TRBD2	TRBV9	CASSDKTSGALYEQYF
NA	TRBJ2-7	NA	TRBV14	CASSQVVKGQGPYEQYF
NA	TRBJ2-7	NA	TRBV27	CASSSGLSYEQYF
NA	TRBJ1-1	NA	TRBV4-3	CASSPTQGVAEAFF
NA	TRBJ2-7	TRBD2	TRBV7-2	CASSRPERELSYEQYF
NA	TRBJ2-7	TRBD2	TRBV7-8	CASSPSLAGVLYEQYF
NA	TRBJ2-7	NA	TRBV19	CASSYRSYYEQYF
NA	TRBJ2-7	NA	TRBV29-1	CSVLPATEPYEQYF
NA	TRBJ1-2	NA	TRBV7-9	CASSSFRGGYTF
NA	TRBJ2-1	TRBD2	TRBV6-4	CASSELAGNNEQFF
NA	TRBJ2-7	NA	TRBV29-1	CSAYGTPGYEQYF
NA	TRBJ1-2	TRBD1	TRBV27	CASSPGGAGYGYTF
NA	TRBJ2-7	NA	TRBV7-9	CASSLELGGFQQDYEQYF
NA	TRBJ2-3	TRBD2	TRBV10-3	CALPRLAGVYDTQYF
NA	NA	NA	TRBV7-9	CASSPPLHAYYEQYF
NA	TRBJ2-1	TRBD2	TRBV7-6	CASSLGGLAEYPFDREQFF
NA	TRBJ2-2	TRBD2	TRBV27	CASSSLAEATGELFF
NA	TRBJ2-7	TRBD2	TRBV7-9	CASSRPSGYPYEQYF
NA	TRBJ1-4	NA	TRBV7-9	CASSFLAPELFF
NA	TRBJ2-7	TRBD1	TRBV27	CASRQPGQGPYEQYF
NA	TRBJ2-7	TRBD1	TRBV7-9	CASSLTGQGALHEQYF
NA	TRBJ2-1	NA	TRBV7-3	CASSLVPNEQFF
NA	TRBJ2-7	NA	TRBV7-8	CASSTDYNYEQYF
NA	TRBJ2-1	TRBD2	TRBV30	CAWSVGTSGPLFSYNEQFF
NA	TRBJ2-6	NA	TRBV9	CASMQGTSSGANVLTF
NA	TRBJ2-5	NA	TRBV19	CASSTTRGETQYF
NA	TRBJ2-1	NA	TRBV14	CASSHRQGSYNEQFF
NA	TRBJ2-1	TRBD2	TRBV27	CASRSGGYHEQFF
NA	TRBJ1-4	TRBD1	TRBV9	CASSSTGVTNEKLFF
NA	TRBJ2-1	NA	TRBV9	CASSVGGQLGYNEQFF
NA	TRBJ2-5	TRBD2	TRBV18	CASSHPGTSGRMEETQYF
NA	TRBJ2-7	TRBD2	TRBV2	CASPLAGAPYEQYF
NA	TRBJ2-7	TRBD2	TRBV6-1	CASSDPGTSFAYEQYF
NA	TRBJ2-1	NA	TRBV29-1	CSSASGTFLYNEQFF
NA	TRBJ2-1	TRBD1	TRBV7-9	CASTRDRAYNEQFF
once	TRBJ2-7	NA	TRBV4-1	CASSQVGVYEQYF
NA	TRBJ1-2	NA	TRBV5-4	CASSLSRTYGYTF
NA	TRBJ2-4	TRBD2	TRBV18	CASSPRSPSGRSENIQYF
once	TRBJ2-1	TRBD2	TRBV7-9	CASSLTSGGISSYNEQFF
NA	TRBJ2-7	NA	TRBV5-1	CASSLGSGSSYEQYF
NA	TRBJ1-5	NA	TRBV28	CASSVDSNQPQHF
NA	TRBJ2-1	TRBD2	TRBV19	CASSIVGRTYNEQFF
NA	TRBJ2-7	NA	TRBV14	CASSDPNRAHEQYF
NA	TRBJ2-7	NA	TRBV7-8	CASRIGGTATTYEQYF